The 21 T cell receptor beta chains listed next were all sequenced from one sample in a study of blood T cell repertoires in COVID-19. Sequencing used immunoSEQ multiplex PCR; TCRdb keeps in-frame clones, though not all of them. The repertoire holds 180,000 or so clones, with about 85% as singletons. What was sequenced was peripheral blood. Receptors were obtained from a person between 65 and 79 years old with COVID-19, enrolled during active disease.

The chain is built from TRBV28 and TRBJ1-1, with D perhaps TRBD1 (6 bases). Trimming removed 10 bases from V and 2 bases from J, with 20 bases in between. This CDR3 spans 15 amino acids. Germline CDR1 is MDHEN and CDR2 is SYDVKM. CDR3: CATESPGQTNTEAFF. Written as DNA, the CDR3 is TGTGCCACCGAGTCTCCGGGACAAACAAACACTGAAGCTTTCTTT.

CDR3 region: CASSLLIAGRYNEQFF. The CDR3 nucleotides read TGTGCCAGCAGCTTACTAATAGCGGGCCGCTACAATGAGCAGTTCTTC. The chain couples TRBV7-8 to TRBJ2-1; TRBD2 aligns across 7 bases. The V gene end was trimmed by 2 bases and the J gene end by 3 bases; junction bases not matched to a gene: 7. Germline CDR1 and CDR2: SGHVS and FQNEAQ. The CDR3 has 16 amino acids.

This clone was observed once. This chain joins TRBV6-5 and TRBJ2-5; 7 bases match TRBD1. CDR3 length: 15 amino acids. Germline V gene data show CDR1 as MNHEY and CDR2 as SVGAGI. The J segment lost 5 bases and the V segment lost 4 bases, leaving 10 bases of the junction unmatched. CDR3 bases: TGTGCCAGCAGTTTATCGGGACAGTTGTGGGAGACCCAGTACTTC. Translated, it gives CASSLSGQLWETQYF.

This chain joins TRBV28 and TRBJ1-3, with D possibly TRBD1 on 5 matching bases. Germline CDR1 reads MDHEN; CDR2 reads SYDVKM. The CDR3 has 12 amino acids. V was trimmed by 11 bases and J by 0 bases, leaving 8 bases between them. The CDR3 DNA follows: TGTGCCTTGGGGGGCTCTGGAAACACCATATATTTT. Its protein is CALGGSGNTIYF.

The CDR3 loop is CASSALQGPQETQYF. DNA for the CDR3: TGTGCCAGCAGCGCCCTACAGGGACCTCAAGAGACCCAGTACTTC. J is TRBJ2-5 and V is TRBV11-1; D possibly corresponds to TRBD1 (6 bases). The CDR3 is 15 residues long. The V and J ends lost 5 bases and 2 bases respectively, with 15 bases between them. CDR1 and CDR2 (germline): SGHAT, FQDESV (reference sequence).

This chain joins TRBV4-3 and TRBJ1-2; tentative D call: TRBD1 (6 bases). Between the trimmed V and J ends, which lost 3 bases and 0 bases, there was a span of 14 bases. Germline assignment: CDR1 LGHNA and CDR2 YSLEER. The CDR3 has 16 residues. This CDR3 reads CASSHHFTGTNYGYTF. The CDR3 bases are TGCGCCAGCAGCCATCATTTTACAGGGACTAACTATGGCTACACCTTC.

V usage is TRBV28 and J usage is TRBJ2-7; 9 nucleotides match TRBD1. Germline loops: CDR1 MDHEN, CDR2 SYDVKM. V shed 4 bases and J 3 bases; nucleotides not matched to a gene: 4. The CDR3 spans 14 residues. In DNA form, the CDR3 reads TGTGCCAGCAGTTACCGGGACAGGGTCTACGAGCAGTACTTC. Its translation: CASSYRDRVYEQYF.

The chain uses TRBV5-6 and TRBJ1-6; possibly TRBD1 for D (6 bases). Germline V CDR1 and CDR2: SGHDT, YYEEEE. This CDR3 has 17 residues. The V gene lost 2 bases and the J gene lost 5 bases, with 17 bases spanning the gap. CDR3 amino acids: CASSLKQPGHDNSPLHF. In DNA form, the CDR3 reads TGTGCCAGCAGCTTAAAACAGCCGGGACACGATAATTCACCCCTCCACTTT. Supplemented by reference TRBV5-6 and TRBJ1-6, the full variable domain reads DAGVTQSPTHLIKTRGQQVTLRCSPKSGHDTVSWYQQALGQGPQFIFQYYEEEERQRGNFPDRFSGHQFPNYSSELNVNALLLGDSALYLCASSLKQPGHDNSPLHFGNGTRLTVT.

The V gene is TRBV5-4, the J gene TRBJ1-2; D might be TRBD1 (6 bases). Germline-derived CDR1 and CDR2 are SGHNT and YYREEE (reference sequence). V was shortened by 0 bases and J by 5 bases, with 14 bases between the two germline ends. The CDR3 has 15 amino acids. The CDR3: CASSLESGVGYGYTF. The CDR3 nucleotides read TGTGCCAGCAGCTTGGAGTCAGGGGTAGGATATGGCTACACCTTC.

V is TRBV19 and J is TRBJ2-1; D is perhaps TRBD2 (6 bases). The V gene's germline CDR1 is LNHDA and CDR2 SQIVND (reference sequence). The CDR3 is 17 residues long. The V end lost 3 bases, the J end lost 0 bases, and 15 bases lay between the germline ends. The CDR3 DNA is TGTGCCAGTAGTATTCTCGGGGCGGGGAGCTCCTACAATGAGCAGTTCTTC. Translation: CASSILGAGSSYNEQFF.

V usage is TRBV7-3 and J usage is TRBJ2-5, with 8 bases fitting TRBD1. After removal of 1 base from V and 2 bases from J, the junction contained 6 bases not matched to a gene. Germline CDR1 and CDR2: SGHTA and FQGTGA. The CDR3 runs 16 residues. DNA for the CDR3: TGTGCCAGCAGCTTAAGTCCCGGACAGGGACAAGAGACCCAGTACTTC. This encodes CASSLSPGQGQETQYF. Variable domain in full (rest from reference TRBV7-3 and TRBJ2-5): GAGVSQTPSNKVTEKGKYVELRCDPISGHTALYWYRQSLGQGPEFLIYFQGTGAADDSGLPNDRFFAVRPEGSVSTLKIQRTERGDSAVYLCASSLSPGQGQETQYFGPGTRLLVL.

The chain has TRBV5-1 and TRBJ2-1; 10 bases match TRBD2. Germline loops: CDR1 SGHRS, CDR2 YFSETQ. Trimming removed 0 bases from V and 7 bases from J; junction bases left unmatched: 4. The CDR3 spans 15 residues. The CDR3: CASSLVLAGENEQFF. CDR3 in DNA: TGCGCCAGCAGCTTGGTCCTAGCGGGGGAAAATGAGCAGTTCTTC.

V usage is TRBV29-1 and J usage is TRBJ1-3, with D perhaps matching TRBD1 (6 bases). The CDR3 extends over 14 amino acids. The germline V gene encodes CDR1 SQVTM and CDR2 ANQGSEA. The V end was cut by 7 bases, the J end by 3 bases, with 16 bases between. CDR3 amino acids: CSAATRGLGNTIYF. CDR3 nucleotides: TGCAGCGCCGCGACGCGGGGGCTTGGAAACACCATATATTTT.

The rearrangement links TRBV6-5 to TRBJ1-2; D call uncertain. Trimming cost V 8 bases and J 8 bases, with 12 bases left between them. The CDR3 contains 11 residues. CDR1 and CDR2 from the germline V gene are MNHEY and SVGAGI. The CDR3 spells CASARDGGYTF. The DNA of the CDR3 is TGTGCCAGCGCCCGGGATGGAGGCTACACCTTC.

This chain joins TRBV3-1 (or the pseudogene TRBV3-2) and TRBJ2-7, with D perhaps TRBD1 (6 bases). The length of the CDR3 is 16 residues. Trimming took 2 bases from V and 2 from J, leaving 16 bases between them. Looked up from germline, CDR1 is LGHDT and CDR2 is YNNKEL (reference sequence). This CDR3 reads CASSQRVGRGTYEQYF. CDR3 DNA: TGTGCCAGCAGCCAAAGAGTAGGCAGGGGAACCTACGAGCAGTACTTC.

The genes are TRBV19 and TRBJ2-7, with 8 bases that match TRBD2. The CDR3 spans 16 residues. The germline CDR1 and CDR2 sequences are LNHDA and SQIVND (reference sequence). J gave up 6 bases and V 2 bases, and 12 bases lay outside the gene matches. CDR3 residues: CASSIQSGGSLGEQYF. DNA for the CDR3: TGTGCCAGTAGTATACAGTCGGGAGGGAGCCTTGGCGAGCAGTACTTC.

This rearrangement joins TRBV27 to TRBJ1-2, with a tentative D call TRBD1 (6 bases). The germline gives CDR1 MNHEY, CDR2 SMNVEV (reference sequence). This CDR3 has 15 residues. Trimming removed 4 bases at V and 7 bases at J, with 19 bases between. CDR3 region: CASSSPGGIGAGYTF. DNA for the CDR3: TGTGCCAGCAGTTCTCCTGGGGGCATTGGGGCTGGCTACACCTTC.

The chain uses TRBV24-1 and TRBJ1-1; tentative D call: TRBD1 (5 bases). V was trimmed by 5 bases and J by 1 base, leaving 10 bases between them. The CDR3 length is 14 residues. The germline CDR1 and CDR2 sequences are KGHDR and SFDVKD. The CDR3 loop is CATSGKTANTEAFF. The CDR3 DNA is TGTGCCACCAGTGGTAAGACAGCGAACACTGAAGCTTTCTTT.

The rearrangement uses TRBV21-1 and TRBJ1-5; the D call of TRBD1 is as the table states it, not checked on the DNA. TRBV21-1 is a recognized pseudogene. The CDR3 has 19 amino acids. CDR3 loop: CASSEGGWDRDIGGQPQHF. The DNA of the CDR3 is TGTGCCAGCAGCGAAGGAGGGTGGGACAGGGATATCGGAGGCCAGCCCCAGCATTTT.

CDR3 in DNA: TGTGCCAGCAGTTTAGCGGGGCTAATAAACACTGAAGCTTTCTTT. Translation: CASSLAGLINTEAFF. The V gene is TRBV28, the J gene TRBJ1-1, with D perhaps TRBD1 (5 bases). Germline values: CDR1 MDHEN, CDR2 SYDVKM. V lost 2 bases and J 2 bases, leaving 12 bases between the germline ends. The CDR3 runs to 15 residues.

This chain joins TRBV10-3 and TRBJ1-2; 10 bases are a match to TRBD1. CDR3 length: 15 amino acids. In germline, CDR1 is ENHRY, CDR2 SYGVKD. V shed 6 bases, J shed 4 bases, and the junction held 8 bases outside the gene matches. CDR3 region: CAIRPTGGAGYGYTF. The CDR3 nucleotides read TGTGCCATCAGGCCGACAGGGGGCGCCGGCTATGGCTACACCTTC.